This TCR beta chain is from a study of cytomegalovirus exposure and HLA in healthy donors. The PCR used 60 Vbeta and 13 Jbeta primers. Measured with immunoSEQ multiplex PCR; TCRdb has only the in-frame clones, and not every one. The sample contains about 120,000 clones, 65% to 80% of which appear only once. This receptor was identified in a man aged 60-69 years in good health and CMV-seropositive. The sequenced sample was PBMCs.

For the CDR3, the DNA is TGTGCCAGCACCGTCAGTTTTTCCTCTGGAAACACCATATATTTT. It codes for CASTVSFSSGNTIYF. This sequence joins TRBV2 and TRBJ1-3, with no clear D. The CDR3 has 15 amino acids. Trimming removed 7 bases at V and 0 bases at J, with 13 bases between. The V gene's germline CDR1 is SNHLY and CDR2 FYNNEI.